Detailed here is one T cell receptor (beta chain). This sample is drawn from a study of control samples from healthy donors and cancer patients. Assay: immunoSEQ multiplex PCR; the TCRdb copy retains only in-frame clones and omits some. The table has about 140,000 clones, about nine tenths seen once. Germline V gene sequence: CDR1 MNHNY, CDR2 SVGAGI (reference sequence). The junction had 12 bases not matched to a gene; V was cut back by 5 bases and J by 9 bases. The CDR3 extends over 15 amino acids. Sequencing used blood. The V call is TRBV6-6, the J call TRBJ2-3; 9 nucleotides match TRBD2. The clonotype comes from a man aged 30 to 39 in good health. The CDR3 spells CASSRLTSGGETQYF. Written as DNA, the CDR3 is TGTGCCAGCAGTCGACTGACTAGCGGTGGGGAGACGCAGTATTTT.